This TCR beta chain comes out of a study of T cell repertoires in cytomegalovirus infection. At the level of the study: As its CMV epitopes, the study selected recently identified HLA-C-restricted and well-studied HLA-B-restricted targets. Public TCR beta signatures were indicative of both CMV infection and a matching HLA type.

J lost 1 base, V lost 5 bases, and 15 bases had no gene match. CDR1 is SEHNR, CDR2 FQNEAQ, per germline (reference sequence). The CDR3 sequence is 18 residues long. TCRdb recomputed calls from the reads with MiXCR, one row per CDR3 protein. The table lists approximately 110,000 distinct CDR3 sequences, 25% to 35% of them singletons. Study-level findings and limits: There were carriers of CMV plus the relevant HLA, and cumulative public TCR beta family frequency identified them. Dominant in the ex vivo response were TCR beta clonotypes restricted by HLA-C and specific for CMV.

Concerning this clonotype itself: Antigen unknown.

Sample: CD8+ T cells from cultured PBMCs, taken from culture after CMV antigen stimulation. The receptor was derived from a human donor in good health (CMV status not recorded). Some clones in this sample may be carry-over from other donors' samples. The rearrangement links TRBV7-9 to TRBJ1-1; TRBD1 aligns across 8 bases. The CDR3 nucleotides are TGTGCCAGCAGCCCCGCCGCAGGGGGCGTTCGGGCGAACACTGAAGCTTTCTTT. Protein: CASSPAAGGVRANTEAFF.